This T cell receptor (beta chain) was retrieved from a study of blood T cell repertoires in COVID-19. Study-level background: Acute-phase and convalescent COVID-19 samples originated in the United States, Italy and Spain. PBMCs, B-cell-depleted T cells, or T cells provided the cDNA or gDNA that made up the material.

The V gene end was trimmed by 1 base and the J gene end by 1 base; junction bases not matched to a gene: 3. Germline V gene lookup returns CDR1 SGHDN and CDR2 FVKESK. The CDR3 runs to 15 residues. Repertoires were generated with immunoSEQ multiplex PCR, while TCRdb's copy carries only in-frame clones and drops some. Among under 250,000 clones, more than 65% were seen once, and the ten largest hold 3% to 3.5%. Sequenced sample: peripheral blood. The receptor comes from a woman aged 25 to 39 who had recovered from COVID-19. The rearrangement uses TRBV14 and TRBJ1-1, with TRBD1 matching over 7 bases. This chain's CDR3 is CASSQVTGANTEAFF. CDR3 DNA: TGTGCCAGCAGCCAAGTCACAGGGGCGAACACTGAAGCTTTCTTT. The entire variable domain, with the rest obtained from reference TRBV14 and TRBJ1-1, is as follows: EAGVTQFPSHSVIEKGQTVTLRCDPISGHDNLYWYRRVMGKEIKFLLHFVKESKQDESGMPNNRFLAERTGGTYSTLKVQPAELEDSGVYFCASSQVTGANTEAFFGQGTRLTVV.